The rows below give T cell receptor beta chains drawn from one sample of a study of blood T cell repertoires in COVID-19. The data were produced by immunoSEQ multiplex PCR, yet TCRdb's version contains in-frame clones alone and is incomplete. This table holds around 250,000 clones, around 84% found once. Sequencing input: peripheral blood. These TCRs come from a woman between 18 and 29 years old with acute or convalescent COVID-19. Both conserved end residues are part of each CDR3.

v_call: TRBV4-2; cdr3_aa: CASSRAAGGRAGELFF
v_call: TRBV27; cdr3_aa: CASSFSGASNQPQHF
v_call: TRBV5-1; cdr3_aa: CASSLDLGAGGYNEQFF
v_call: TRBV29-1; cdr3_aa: CSVGGSSYNEQFF
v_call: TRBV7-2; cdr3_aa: CASSAQGALVTEAFF
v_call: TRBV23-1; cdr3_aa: CASGRTVPVSRYEQYF
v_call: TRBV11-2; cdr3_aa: CASSSPGDYNEQFF
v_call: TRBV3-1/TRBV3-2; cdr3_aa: CASSQEGHRNEQYF
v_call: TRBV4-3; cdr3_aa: CASSQTQYSSYEQYF
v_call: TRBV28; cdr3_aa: CASSFGGTGETQYF
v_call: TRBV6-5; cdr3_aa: CASSKEGGQETQYF
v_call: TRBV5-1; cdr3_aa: CASRGQAENTEAFF
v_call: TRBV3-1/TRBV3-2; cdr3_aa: CASSPGLAGEVAFYNEQFF
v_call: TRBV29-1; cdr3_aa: CSARGTGAGGDNEQFF
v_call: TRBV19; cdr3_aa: CATGPGQGIINEQFF
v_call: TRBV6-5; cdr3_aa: CASSRLAGWQETQYF
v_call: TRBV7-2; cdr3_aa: CASIQRENNEQFF
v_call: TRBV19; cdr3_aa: CASSTGLVSEQYF
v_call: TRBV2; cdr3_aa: CASSEGQRGINEQFF
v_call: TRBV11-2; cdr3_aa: CASSTVLSGANVLTF
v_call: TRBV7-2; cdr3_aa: CASSLNSNNEQFF
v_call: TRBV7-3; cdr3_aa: CASSLMSYNEQFF
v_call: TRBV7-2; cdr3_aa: CASSLVAGLETQYF